This TCR beta chain was recovered during a study of blood T cell repertoires in COVID-19. Some clones are missing from TCRdb's copy, which holds only in-frame ones; the method was immunoSEQ multiplex PCR. The top ten clones hold 6.5% to 8% of a sample with 390,000 or so clones, nearly 90% of them seen once. Sequencing was performed on peripheral blood. This clonotype was obtained from a man younger than 35 with active or convalescent COVID-19.

CDR3 in amino acids: CASSPEPGTINQPQHF. The CDR3 coding sequence is TGTGCCAGCAGCCCGGAACCCGGGACAATTAATCAGCCCCAGCATTTT. The genes are TRBV3-1 (or the pseudogene TRBV3-2) and TRBJ1-5; D possibly corresponds to TRBD1 (6 bases). Trimming left V 4 bases short and J 4 bases short, with 17 bases between. The CDR3 contains 16 residues. In germline, CDR1 is LGHDT, CDR2 YNNKEL (reference sequence).